The 8 T cell receptor beta chains listed next were all sequenced from one sample in a study of vaccination and CD4 T cells after COVID-19. Cultured CD4+ T cell DNA underwent sequencing with the Oncomine TCR Beta short-read assay. TCRdb re-called the PCR reads with MiXCR, one entry per CDR3 protein. The repertoire has roughly 15,000 distinct CDR3 sequences, about 59% of them found once; the top ten carry about 7%. This sample's treatment: approximately 9-day PBMC culture with coronavirus spike peptide pools or control peptides (ViraFEST assay). These receptors are not linked to any known antigen. The source material was CD4+ T cells from blood, cultured in vitro. The receptors here all came from a human donor who had recovered from COVID-19.

This rearrangement joins TRBV6-1 to TRBJ2-5; D is unclear. Germline V gene sequence: CDR1 MNHNS, CDR2 SASEGT. Trimming stripped 7 bases from V and 5 bases from J, with 11 bases between. The CDR3 totals 12 residues. CDR3 amino acids: CASTILGETQYF. For the CDR3, the DNA is TGTGCCAGCACAATCCTGGGGGAGACCCAGTACTTC.

The chain employs TRBV11-2 and TRBJ1-4; TRBD1 aligns across 7 bases. Germline V gene lookup returns CDR1 SGHAT and CDR2 FQNNGV. Unmatched junction bases numbered 7, after V lost 5 bases and J lost 7 bases. The CDR3 is 14 amino acids. The CDR3 is CASSPQGWGEKLFF. CDR3 in DNA: TGTGCCAGCAGCCCACAGGGGTGGGGTGAAAAACTGTTTTTT.

V and J are TRBV6-1 and TRBJ2-5; no reliable D call. The CDR3 loop spans 12 amino acids. Deletions cut 2 bases from V and 5 bases from J, with 6 bases between. Germline lookup yields CDR1 MNHNS and CDR2 SASEGT. CDR3 coding DNA: TGTGCCAGCAGTGAAAGGTGGGAGACCCAGTACTTC. It yields the protein CASSERWETQYF.

The chain employs TRBV6-2 or TRBV6-3 and TRBJ1-1, with 7 positions matching TRBD1. CDR3 length: 18 residues. CDR1 is MNHEY, CDR2 SVGEGT, per germline. Germline trimming cut 2 bases from V and 0 bases from J; bases unmatched to any gene: 12. CDR3 sequence: CASSYPTGRRGLNTEAFF. The CDR3 coding sequence is TGTGCCAGCAGTTACCCGACAGGGCGGAGGGGCTTGAACACTGAAGCTTTCTTT.

This clonotype was found once. The chain uses TRBV20-1 and TRBJ1-1; weak D call: TRBD1 (5 bases). With 0 bases removed from V and 4 bases from J, the gap between germline ends came to 18 bases. This CDR3 has 16 amino acids. From germline, CDR1 is DFQATT and CDR2 SNEGSKA (reference sequence). CDR3 residues: CSARDPREGRVTEAFF. CDR3 nucleotides: TGCAGTGCTAGAGACCCCAGGGAGGGGCGGGTCACTGAAGCTTTCTTT.

CDR3 nucleotide sequence: TGTGCCAGCAGTTTCGGACCGTACAATGAGCAGTTCTTC. Amino acid sequence: CASSFGPYNEQFF. The V call is TRBV28, the J call TRBJ2-1; unclear D gene. Germline CDR1 MDHEN, CDR2 SYDVKM. The CDR3 consists of 13 residues. Trimming took 3 bases from V and 4 from J, leaving 7 bases between them.

A few counts support this clonotype. The rearrangement joins TRBV27 to TRBJ1-2; D remains unclear. Trimming pared 7 bases from V and 7 bases from J, leaving 10 bases between. CDR3 length: 11 amino acids. Germline CDR1 is MNHEY and CDR2 is SMNVEV (reference sequence). CDR3 coding DNA: TGTGCCAGCAAGGGAGATGGTGGCTACACCTTC. It is translated as CASKGDGGYTF.

As regards this clonotype: Possible read error: a much larger clone is one base away. This chain uses TRBV6-1 with TRBJ1-1, with a weak D call TRBD1 (6 bases). The CDR3 extends over 18 amino acids. Germline assignment: CDR1 MNHNS and CDR2 SASEGT. The CDR3 is CAGRAEQGQIFMNTEAFF. The CDR3 DNA is TGTGCCGGCAGGGCGGAACAGGGTCAAATCTTCATGAACACTGAAGCTTTCTTT.